Reported below is one T cell receptor beta chain. Antigen specificity is unknown. One entry per CDR3 protein, called by TCRdb with MiXCR from the 5' RACE reads. The sample contains about 1.7 million distinct CDR3 sequences, about 32% of which appear only once. The record originates from a study of identical twins. Study-level results: In drawing conclusions, the study used cross-sectional statistical analysis and did not follow the same donors.

Germline V gene data show CDR1 as SGDLS and CDR2 as YYNGEE. The junction had 5 bases not matched to a gene; V was cut back by 0 bases and J by 4 bases. The CDR3 totals 16 residues. Sequences were obtained from cord blood. This TCR derives from a newborn girl in good health. The gene calls are TRBV9 and TRBJ2-1; TRBD2 matches at 9 bases. In nucleotides, the CDR3 is TGTGCCAGCAGCGTAGAGGGACTAGCCTTATACAATGAGCAGTTCTTC. This codes for CASSVEGLALYNEQFF.